This TCR beta chain stems from a study of cytomegalovirus exposure and HLA in healthy donors. The CDR3 extends over 13 amino acids. CDR1 and CDR2 from the germline V gene are KGHSH and LQKENI. Deletions cut 5 bases from V and 1 base from J, with 8 bases between. Broader study findings: Sequencing likely produced, as an artifact, a cluster of highly shared sequence variants. It was assumed in the presence/absence analyses that sequencing depth was roughly uniform across donors.

Comments on this clone: Its antigen is as yet unknown. Other DNA variants within this sample encode the same CDR3.

Primers: 60 Vbeta forward and 13 Jbeta reverse. In the source study's methods: The count from a later analysis was some 81 million unique TCR beta chains, around 10 million of them shared. Assay: immunoSEQ multiplex PCR; the TCRdb copy retains only in-frame clones and omits some. V and J calls plus clone size are reproduced from that table; the DNA served to infer D and trimming. The sample lists 75,000 to 90,000 clones, around 70% seen once, with around 10% in the top ten. The sample comprised PBMCs. The J gene is TRBJ1-1, the V gene TRBV18; no clear D. This TCR derives from a woman between 40 and 55 years old in good health and CMV-seropositive. The CDR3 DNA reads as TGTGCCAGCTCAACGGGAGGGAACACTGAAGCTTTCTTT. This gives the protein CASSTGGNTEAFF.